These 31 T cell receptor beta chains were sequenced from one sample in a study of blood T cell repertoires in COVID-19 (dated by TCRdb to the early 2020s). Preparation of the library involved the immunoSEQ multiplex PCR assay. Sourced from immuneACCESS, this table was stored by TCRdb with only in-frame sequences that have V and J called. A share of the clones is absent; for the studies checked, an unresolved V gene accounts for under half, and the remainder has no known explanation. The table for this sample lists hundreds of thousands of clones; about four fifths of them were counted only once. The ten top clones hold roughly 3.5% of the sample. Sequencing input: PBMCs or T cells enriched from blood (not recorded which). All receptors derive from a woman aged 55 to 70 who had recovered from COVID-19.

For this clone: Other DNA sequences in the same sample also yield this CDR3. The J gene is TRBJ2-7, the V gene TRBV4-2; D call uncertain. CDR1 LGHNA and CDR2 YNFKEQ come from the germline V gene. The CDR3 spans 15 residues. Trimming removed 4 bases at V and 2 bases at J, with 15 bases between. The CDR3 region is CASSPRYADTYEQYF. The DNA for the CDR3 is TGTGCCAGCAGCCCAAGATATGCAGATACCTACGAGCAGTACTTC.

The chain combines TRBV6-5 with TRBJ1-1; D perhaps matches TRBD1 (6 bases). V lost 6 bases and J lost 1, with 15 bases in between. Germline values: CDR1 MNHEY, CDR2 SVGAGI. The CDR3 length is 15 residues. CDR3 sequence reads: CASRKAIQGNTEAFF. CDR3 DNA: TGTGCCAGCAGAAAGGCCATACAGGGGAACACTGAAGCTTTCTTT.

The V gene is TRBV5-4, the J gene TRBJ2-1, with D perhaps matching TRBD2 (6 bases). The length of the CDR3 is 15 residues. Trimming removed 3 bases at V and 0 bases at J, with 10 bases between. Germline values: CDR1 SGHNT, CDR2 YYREEE (reference sequence). CDR3 sequence reads: CASSWGLSSYNEQFF. CDR3 bases: TGTGCCAGCAGCTGGGGACTGAGCTCCTACAATGAGCAGTTCTTC.

The V call is TRBV3-1 (or the pseudogene TRBV3-2), the J call TRBJ1-3; D remains ambiguous. V was trimmed by 4 bases and J by 2 bases, leaving 9 bases between them. This CDR3 region has 14 residues. The germline V gene encodes CDR1 LGHDT and CDR2 YNNKEL (reference sequence). CDR3 nucleotides: TGTGCCAGCAGCCCGAGTGCGACTGGAAACACCATATATTTT. Its translation: CASSPSATGNTIYF.

V is TRBV4-2 and J is TRBJ2-3; 10 bases are shared with TRBD2. CDR3 length: 17 residues. In germline, CDR1 is LGHNA, CDR2 YNFKEQ. Trimming took 2 bases from V and 0 from J; bases not matched to a gene: 5. CDR3 nucleotide sequence: TGTGCCAGCAGCCAACAACTAGCGGGATCTAGCACAGATACGCAGTATTTT. Encoded protein: CASSQQLAGSSTDTQYF.

The CDR3 sequence is CASSSGLGDQPQHF. In nucleotides, the CDR3 is TGTGCCAGCAGCTCGGGACTGGGAGATCAGCCCCAGCATTTT. The chain employs TRBV5-4 and TRBJ1-5, with D possibly TRBD1 on 5 matching bases. Germline CDR1 and CDR2: SGHNT and YYREEE (reference sequence). The CDR3 loop spans 14 amino acids. The germline V and J ends were trimmed by 3 bases and 5 bases, with 12 bases remaining between them. Full variable domain (rest looked up from reference TRBV5-4 and TRBJ1-5): ETGVTQSPTHLIKTRGQQVTLRCSSQSGHNTVSWYQQALGQGPQFIFQYYREEENGRGNFPPRFSGLQFPNYSSELNVNALELDDSALYLCASSSGLGDQPQHFGDGTRLSIL.

CDR3 coding DNA: TGCGCCAGCAGTGAGGGGGCTAGCGGACACTACGAGCAGTACTTC. This gives the protein CASSEGASGHYEQYF. The chain links TRBV10-2 to TRBJ2-7; 7 positions agree with TRBD2. CDR1 is WSHSY and CDR2 is SAAADI in the germline V gene. The CDR3 totals 15 residues. J lost 3 bases, V lost 2 bases, and 7 bases had no gene match.

The chain carries TRBV13 and TRBJ1-2, with 8 bases lining up with TRBD1. The V gene end was trimmed by 0 bases and the J gene end by 0 bases; junction bases not matched to a gene: 6. This CDR3 comprises 17 residues. Germline lookup yields CDR1 PRHDT and CDR2 FYEKMQ (reference sequence). The DNA for the CDR3 is TGTGCCAGCAGCTTAGGCCTAGGGACAGGAGCTAACTATGGCTACACCTTC. Its protein is CASSLGLGTGANYGYTF.

In DNA, the CDR3 is TGTGCCAGCAGCCAGGGACAGAGCTCTGGAAACACCATATATTTT. Translation: CASSQGQSSGNTIYF. The rearrangement uses TRBV13 and TRBJ1-3; TRBD1 matches at 7 bases. Trimming at V came to 5 bases and at J to 0 bases, leaving 4 bases not matched to a gene. The CDR3 has 15 residues. Germline V gene lookup returns CDR1 PRHDT and CDR2 FYEKMQ (reference sequence).

This chain links TRBV5-6 with TRBJ1-6; D is perhaps TRBD1 (6 bases). The CDR3 spans 15 residues. V was cut by 3 bases and J by 5 bases, with 12 bases left in between. CDR1 SGHDT and CDR2 YYEEEE come from the germline V gene. The CDR3 DNA reads TGTGCCAGCAGCTACCTTTCAGGGGATAATTCACCCCTCCACTTT. The encoded protein is CASSYLSGDNSPLHF.

This chain joins TRBV5-6 and TRBJ1-1; D is possibly TRBD1 (5 bases). The CDR3 totals 16 residues. Trimming took 4 bases from V and 5 from J, leaving 21 bases between them. Germline values: CDR1 SGHDT, CDR2 YYEEEE. The CDR3 DNA reads TGTGCCAGCAGCCACTCCGGTGGGGGGTTGAGAACTGAAGCTTTCTTT. It translates to CASSHSGGGLRTEAFF.

The chain recombines TRBV29-1 with TRBJ1-2; 7 bases fit TRBD1. Trimming at V came to 8 bases and at J to 3 bases, leaving 18 bases not matched to a gene. This CDR3 region has 16 residues. CDR1 and CDR2 from the germline V gene are SQVTM and ANQGSEA. The CDR3 loop is CSTHYGEKQGDYGYTF. For the CDR3, the DNA is TGCAGCACTCACTACGGGGAGAAGCAGGGGGACTATGGCTACACCTTC. Full variable domain (missing parts from reference TRBV29-1 and TRBJ1-2): SAVISQKPSRDICQRGTSLTIQCQVDSQVTMMFWYRQQPGQSLTLIATANQGSEATYESGFVIDKFPISRPNLTFSTLTVSNMSPEDSSIYLCSTHYGEKQGDYGYTFGSGTRLTVV.

This chain connects TRBV2 to TRBJ2-3, with D tentatively TRBD2 (6 bases). From germline, CDR1 is SNHLY and CDR2 FYNNEI. V was shortened by 7 bases and J by 5 bases, with 16 bases between the two germline ends. The CDR3 has 14 amino acids. The CDR3 loop reads CASTWQAGGDTQYF. The CDR3 DNA follows: TGTGCCAGCACGTGGCAGGCCGGGGGAGATACGCAGTATTTT.

The chain combines TRBV3-1 (or the pseudogene TRBV3-2) with TRBJ2-2; 11 nucleotides align to TRBD1. From germline, CDR1 is LGHDT and CDR2 YNNKEL (reference sequence). V shed 6 bases and J 7 bases; nucleotides not matched to a gene: 7. This CDR3 spans 15 amino acids. In DNA, the CDR3 is TGTGCCAGCAGAAGGACAGGGGGCGTGGGCGGGGAGCTGTTTTTT. Its protein product is CASRRTGGVGGELFF.

This chain uses TRBV2 with TRBJ1-6; D may be TRBD1 (5 bases). The CDR3 length is 16 residues. CDR1 and CDR2 (germline): SNHLY, FYNNEI. Trimming took 4 bases from V and 9 from J, leaving 19 bases between them. CDR3 coding DNA: TGTGCCAGCAGTGGGTCCGGGACGGCGGGGGGTTCACCCCTCCACTTT. Protein product: CASSGSGTAGGSPLHF.

This chain joins TRBV15 and TRBJ1-3; no reliable D call. Trimming took 4 bases from V and 3 from J, leaving 10 bases between them. This CDR3 contains 14 residues. Germline V CDR1 and CDR2: LNHNV, YYDKDF (reference sequence). CDR3 loop: CATSIGGDGNTIYF. The CDR3 nucleotides are TGTGCCACCAGCATAGGAGGCGATGGAAACACCATATATTTT. The full variable domain, rest sourced from reference TRBV15 and TRBJ1-3, is DAMVIQNPRYQVTQFGKPVTLSCSQTLNHNVMYWYQQKSSQAPKLLFHYYDKDFNNEADTPDNFQSRRPNTSFCFLDIRSPGLGDTAMYLCATSIGGDGNTIYFGEGSWLTVV.

The CDR3 loop is CASSSLGQGGAEQFF. CDR3 in DNA: TGTGCCAGCAGCTCCCTTGGACAGGGCGGGGCAGAGCAGTTCTTC. The genes are TRBV7-8 and TRBJ2-1, with TRBD1 identical over 8 bases. Germline V gene lookup returns CDR1 SGHVS and CDR2 FQNEAQ. With V trimmed by 4 bases and J by 10 bases, 12 bases remained unmatched. There are 15 residues in the CDR3.

In its sample, this clone was seen once. The chain couples TRBV14 to TRBJ1-3; perhaps TRBD1 as D (5 bases). CDR1 is SGHDN and CDR2 is FVKESK in the germline V gene. The CDR3 consists of 20 residues. Trimming took 4 bases from V and 2 from J, leaving 27 bases between them. The CDR3 protein is CASSRYRWPGRSRTGNTIYF. In DNA form, the CDR3 reads TGTGCCAGCAGCCGATACCGGTGGCCAGGGCGCAGTAGGACTGGAAACACCATATATTTT.

J is TRBJ2-5 and V is TRBV2; 12 bases fit TRBD2. The CDR3 loop spans 15 amino acids. J was trimmed by 5 bases and V by 4 bases; bases with no gene match: 5. The germline V gene encodes CDR1 SNHLY and CDR2 FYNNEI. For the CDR3, the DNA is TGTGCCAGCAGTGCTAGCGGGGGGGCCGAGGAGACCCAGTACTTC. Amino acids: CASSASGGAEETQYF.

The chain links TRBV18 to TRBJ1-6; D unclear. The CDR3 has 14 amino acids. CDR1 and CDR2 from the germline V gene are KGHSH and LQKENI. V was cut by 1 base and J by 8 bases, with 9 bases left in between. The CDR3 DNA reads as TGTGCCAGCTCACCACTCGAGCGGGATTCACCCCTCCACTTT. It encodes CASSPLERDSPLHF.

CDR3 residues: CASSQDETSVDNEQFF. As DNA, the CDR3 is TGTGCCAGCAGCCAAGACGAGACTAGCGTGGACAATGAGCAGTTCTTC. The chain has TRBV3-1 (or the pseudogene TRBV3-2) and TRBJ2-1, with 8 positions matching TRBD2. With 0 bases clipped from V and 5 bases from J, the junction kept 6 bases outside the gene matches. The germline V gene encodes CDR1 LGHDT and CDR2 YNNKEL (reference sequence). The CDR3 is 16 amino acids.

The V call is TRBV2, the J call TRBJ2-3; the D is unclear. The V end was cut by 6 bases, the J end by 2 bases, with 12 bases between. Germline CDR1 SNHLY, CDR2 FYNNEI. There are 14 residues in the CDR3. The CDR3 loop is CASRIGQYTDTQYF. The CDR3 DNA follows: TGTGCCAGCAGGATTGGGCAGTACACAGATACGCAGTATTTT.

The chain couples TRBV12-5 to TRBJ2-3; 9 nucleotides match TRBD2. The CDR3 consists of 17 residues. The J segment lost 4 bases and the V segment lost 6 bases, leaving 14 bases of the junction unmatched. In germline, CDR1 is LGHNT, CDR2 FRNRAP. The CDR3 DNA follows: TGTGCTAGTGGCCCCACCCTCAGCGGGGGGCTGGCAGATACGCAGTATTTT. Protein product: CASGPTLSGGLADTQYF.

The chain recombines TRBV25-1 with TRBJ2-5; 9 bases agree with TRBD2. CDR1 is MGHDK, CDR2 SYGVNS, per germline. This CDR3 region has 17 residues. Unmatched junction bases numbered 11, after V lost 2 bases and J lost 4 bases. DNA for the CDR3: TGTGCCAGCAGTGAAGGATGGGGACTAGCTGGTGGAGAGACCCAGTACTTC. It is translated as CASSEGWGLAGGETQYF.

J is TRBJ2-1 and V is TRBV9; perhaps TRBD2 as D (6 bases). V gave up 2 bases and J gave up 5 bases, with 14 bases separating them. In germline, CDR1 is SGDLS, CDR2 YYNGEE. CDR3 length equals 15 residues. CDR3 in amino acids: CASSVLSGSNNEQFF. The DNA of the CDR3 is TGTGCCAGCAGCGTTTTAAGCGGGTCTAACAATGAGCAGTTCTTC.

The V gene is TRBV28, the J gene TRBJ2-3; 8 bases map to TRBD1. Germline V gene data show CDR1 as MDHEN and CDR2 as SYDVKM. The CDR3 is made up of 13 amino acids. With V trimmed by 7 bases and J by 5 bases, 5 bases remained unmatched. Here the CDR3 DNA reads TGTGCCAGCATCGGACAGGGAAGAGATACGCAGTATTTT. It yields the protein CASIGQGRDTQYF.

This sequence joins TRBV10-3 and TRBJ1-2; D uncertain. V lost 6 bases to trimming and J lost 6 bases, with 11 bases between them. The CDR3 length is 12 residues. In germline, CDR1 is ENHRY, CDR2 SYGVKD. The CDR3 DNA sequence: TGTGCCATCAGCGATGGTACAAATGGCTACACCTTC. Translation gives CAISDGTNGYTF.

The chain couples TRBV5-1 to TRBJ2-1; 10 bases agree with TRBD1. Germline V lookup: CDR1 SGHRS, CDR2 YFSETQ. CDR3 size: 14 residues. The V segment lost 6 bases and the J segment 5 bases; nucleotides outside the gene matches: 5. CDR3 in DNA: TGCGCCAGCATGGTGACAGGGGGCAACAATGAGCAGTTCTTC. Translation: CASMVTGGNNEQFF. Based on the CDR3 plus reference TRBV5-1 and TRBJ2-1, the full variable domain is KAGVTQTPRYLIKTRGQQVTLSCSPISGHRSVSWYQQTPGQGLQFLFEYFSETQRNKGNFPGRFSGRQFSNSRSEMNVSTLELGDSALYLCASMVTGGNNEQFFGPGTRLTVL.

The chain is built from TRBV7-2 and TRBJ2-1; 11 bases are shared with TRBD2. The germline V gene encodes CDR1 SGHTA and CDR2 FQGNSA. Trimming removed 0 bases from V and 9 bases from J; junction bases left unmatched: 7. The CDR3 is made up of 16 amino acids. CDR3 loop: CASSLASGGGGGEQFF. The CDR3 coding sequence is TGTGCCAGCAGCTTAGCTAGCGGGGGGGGAGGTGGTGAGCAGTTCTTC.

The J gene is TRBJ2-3, the V gene TRBV10-3; 16 positions match TRBD2. Per germline, CDR1 ENHRY and CDR2 SYGVKD. V lost 6 bases, J lost 4 bases, and 10 bases stayed unmatched. The CDR3 runs 18 residues. CDR3 in amino acids: CAISEGLAGGPSADTQYF. In nucleotides, the CDR3 is TGTGCCATCAGCGAGGGACTAGCGGGAGGGCCCTCGGCAGATACGCAGTATTTT.

This clone appeared once. The rearrangement uses TRBV19 and TRBJ1-5; TRBD1 aligns across 7 bases. Trimming removed 5 bases from V and 4 bases from J; junction bases left unmatched: 11. CDR1 and CDR2 (germline): LNHDA, SQIVND (reference sequence). The CDR3 has 16 amino acids. CDR3 in DNA: TGTGCCAGTAGTTCTCGACAGGGTGAACGTAATCAGCCCCAGCATTTT. It yields the protein CASSSRQGERNQPQHF. The whole variable domain, filled in from reference TRBV19 and TRBJ1-5, reads DGGITQSPKYLFRKEGQNVTLSCEQNLNHDAMYWYRQDPGQGLRLIYYSQIVNDFQKGDIAEGYSVSREKKESFPLTVTSAQKNPTAFYLCASSSRQGERNQPQHFGDGTRLSIL.